This is a list of T cell receptor beta chains from one sample in a study of identical twins. One entry per CDR3 protein, called by TCRdb with MiXCR from the 5' RACE reads. The sample has hundreds of thousands of distinct CDR3 sequences, roughly 20% seen once. This sample was also put to use in a study of T cells expressing NK-cell markers.

The sample comprised PBMCs. Receptors originate from a woman between 18 and 29 years old in good health. Each CDR3 is given with its conserved first and last residue. D genes are given only for firm matches. A row's size may be missing; if present it is once, few, many or a size class.

length	size	V	J	D	DNA	CDR3
14	.	TRBV5-1	TRBJ2-1	TRBD2	TGCGCCAGCACCTTGACTAGCGGGAGTAATGAGCAGTTCTTC	CASTLTSGSNEQFF
14	.	TRBV20-1	TRBJ1-5	.	TGCAGTGCCGTTGAAGGGGCCGCCAATCAGCCCCAGCATTTT	CSAVEGAANQPQHF
14	many	TRBV6-4	TRBJ2-6	.	TGTGCCAGCAGTGCATCGTCTGGGGCCAACGTCCTGACTTTC	CASSASSGANVLTF
15	few	TRBV20-1	TRBJ1-1	.	TGCAGTGCTAGGGCCACGGGACAATGGAACACTGAAGCTTTCTTT	CSARATGQWNTEAFF
14	few	TRBV20-1	TRBJ2-7	TRBD2	TGCAGTGCTAGACGGGAGGTCGGACTTTACGAGCAGTACTTC	CSARREVGLYEQYF
15	once	TRBV6-1	TRBJ2-7	.	TGTGCCAGCAGCCCGTTACCGGGGCCAAGCTACGAGCAGTACTTC	CASSPLPGPSYEQYF
15	few	TRBV7-7	TRBJ2-1	.	TGTGCCAGCAGCTCCCTGGGGAGCTCCTACAATGAGCAGTTCTTC	CASSSLGSSYNEQFF
13	.	TRBV7-9	TRBJ1-1	.	TGTGCCAGCAGCTTAGCGCTCCCAGCTGAAGCTTTCTTT	CASSLALPAEAFF
17	few	TRBV27	TRBJ2-7	.	TGTGCCAGCAGTTTACTCACAACGACGGGGGAGAGGGAAGAGCAGTACTTC	CASSLLTTTGEREEQYF
10	many	TRBV29-1	TRBJ1-1	.	TGCAGCGTTGTGACCACTGAAGCTTTCTTT	CSVVTTEAFF
16	.	TRBV28	TRBJ2-7	TRBD2	TGTGCCAGCAGTTTCTCAGGCGGGAGGGGATCCTACGAGCAGTACTTC	CASSFSGGRGSYEQYF
13	.	TRBV29-1	TRBJ2-5	.	TGCAGCGCAACTGACCCATCAGGGGAGACCCAGTACTTC	CSATDPSGETQYF
14	few	TRBV11-2	TRBJ1-1	.	TGTGCCAGCAGCTTCAGGTTAGGGGACACTGAAGCTTTCTTT	CASSFRLGDTEAFF
16	few	TRBV4-3	TRBJ2-7	TRBD2	TGCGCCAGCAGCCAAGTACTGGGAGGGGAGACCTACGAGCAGTACTTC	CASSQVLGGETYEQYF
13	few	TRBV20-1	TRBJ2-2	.	TGCAGCGGGGTCGGGAGGAACACCGGGGAGCTGTTTTTT	CSGVGRNTGELFF
13	few	TRBV2	TRBJ1-2	TRBD1	TGTGCCAGCAAACAGGGGTTTTCCTATGGCTACACCTTC	CASKQGFSYGYTF